One and the same sample provided the 23 T cell receptor beta chains below, sequenced in a study of CD8+CD57+ T cells in acquired aplastic anemia. Patients included in sequencing had previously demonstrated CD8+CD57+ cell expansion by flow cytometry. Investigators profiled TCR beta VDJ and CDR3 from genomic DNA template. One entry per CDR3 protein, called by TCRdb with MiXCR from the reads. This table holds some 180,000 distinct CDR3 sequences, around 50% found once. Sequencing was done on a sample of sorted CD4+, CD8+, or CD8+CD57+ T cells (not recorded which) from PBMCs. The receptors stem from a human donor with aplastic anemia.

This clonotype is a singleton in its sample. The genes are TRBV6-1 and TRBJ2-5; either TRBD1 or TRBD2 may supply D (5 bases each). Germline V CDR1 and CDR2: MNHNS, SASEGT. This CDR3 spans 17 amino acids. V was cut by 5 bases and J by 4 bases, with 23 bases left in between. This CDR3 is CASSTVTHRDDGETQYF. The CDR3 DNA reads as TGTGCCAGCAGTACCGTAACACATAGGGACGACGGAGAGACCCAGTACTTC.

The J gene is TRBJ2-2, the V gene TRBV7-9; D is perhaps TRBD1 (5 bases). Germline-derived CDR1 and CDR2 are SEHNR and FQNEAQ (reference sequence). The V gene lost 5 bases and the J gene lost 8 bases, with 12 bases spanning the gap. The length of the CDR3 is 13 residues. The CDR3 DNA reads TGTGCCAGCAGCCTAGGGGCATCGGGGGAGCTGTTTTTT. It translates to CASSLGASGELFF. Based on the CDR3 plus reference TRBV7-9 and TRBJ2-2, the full variable domain is DTGVSQNPRHKITKRGQNVTFRCDPISEHNRLYWYRQTLGQGPEFLTYFQNEAQLEKSRLLSDRFSAERPKGSFSTLEIQRTEQGDSAMYLCASSLGASGELFFGEGSRLTVL.

The gene calls are TRBV4-3 and TRBJ1-2; TRBD1 matches 9 bases. This CDR3 has 15 amino acids. Germline CDR1 and CDR2: LGHNA and YSLEER. V was pared by 5 bases and J by 8 bases, with 12 bases of the junction left unmatched. The CDR3 here is CASSAVGQGTWGYTF. CDR3 bases: TGCGCCAGCAGCGCCGTCGGACAGGGGACATGGGGCTACACCTTC.

There are many counts of this clonotype. The chain couples TRBV5-1 to TRBJ2-3; 8 nucleotides line up with TRBD1. The V gene's germline CDR1 is SGHRS and CDR2 YFSETQ. Trimming removed 4 bases from V and 1 base from J; junction bases left unmatched: 5. The CDR3 is 15 residues long. The CDR3 sequence is CASSGRGQGTDTQYF. The CDR3, as DNA: TGCGCCAGCAGCGGGCGGGGACAGGGCACAGATACGCAGTATTTT.

This clonotype came up many times. V is TRBV5-1 and J is TRBJ2-7; D is undetermined. The germline CDR1 and CDR2 sequences are SGHRS and YFSETQ. Trimming stripped 0 bases from V and 2 bases from J, with 9 bases between. This CDR3 has 14 amino acids. In nucleotides, the CDR3 is TGCGCCAGCAGCTTGGCTAGAGGTCCCTACGAGCAGTACTTC. It encodes CASSLARGPYEQYF. The complete variable domain, with remaining parts taken from reference TRBV5-1 and TRBJ2-7, reads KAGVTQTPRYLIKTRGQQVTLSCSPISGHRSVSWYQQTPGQGLQFLFEYFSETQRNKGNFPGRFSGRQFSNSRSEMNVSTLELGDSALYLCASSLARGPYEQYFGPGTRLTVT.

The chain employs TRBV19 and TRBJ1-5; possible D gene TRBD1, 5 bases. This CDR3 contains 14 residues. V was shortened by 3 bases and J by 4 bases, with 10 bases between the two germline ends. Per the germline V gene, CDR1 is LNHDA and CDR2 is SQIVND (reference sequence). Written as DNA, the CDR3 is TGTGCCAGTAGTATTAGGGACGGGAATCAGCCCCAGCATTTT. Translation gives CASSIRDGNQPQHF. The full variable domain, with the rest looked up from reference TRBV19 and TRBJ1-5, is DGGITQSPKYLFRKEGQNVTLSCEQNLNHDAMYWYRQDPGQGLRLIYYSQIVNDFQKGDIAEGYSVSREKKESFPLTVTSAQKNPTAFYLCASSIRDGNQPQHFGDGTRLSIL.

This clonotype was seen ten or more times. The chain carries TRBV6-5 and TRBJ1-1; D not resolved. Germline CDR1 reads MNHEY; CDR2 reads SVGAGI. This CDR3 is built from 11 residues. With 6 bases removed from V and 11 bases from J, the gap between germline ends came to 13 bases. The CDR3 DNA is TGTGCCAGCAGACCCGCTCCCAAGGCTTTCTTT. Amino acid sequence: CASRPAPKAFF.

This clonotype was observed at least ten times. The chain is built from TRBV19 and TRBJ1-5, with D possibly being TRBD1 (5 bases). CDR1 is LNHDA and CDR2 is SQIVND in the germline V gene (reference sequence). The CDR3 has 16 residues. Trimming left V 7 bases short and J 1 base short, with 17 bases between. As DNA, the CDR3 is TGTGCCAGTATCCCCCAGGGATCCGGAAGCAATCAGCCCCAGCATTTT. Translating gives CASIPQGSGSNQPQHF. Drawing the rest from reference TRBV19 and TRBJ1-5, the complete variable domain is DGGITQSPKYLFRKEGQNVTLSCEQNLNHDAMYWYRQDPGQGLRLIYYSQIVNDFQKGDIAEGYSVSREKKESFPLTVTSAQKNPTAFYLCASIPQGSGSNQPQHFGDGTRLSIL.

This clonotype was counted at least ten times. The CDR3 reads CASRNAYQEGYTF. The CDR3 DNA follows: TGTGCCAGCAGGAACGCTTATCAAGAGGGCTACACCTTC. The V call is TRBV6-1, the J call TRBJ1-2, with D uncertain. In germline, CDR1 is MNHNS, CDR2 SASEGT. The CDR3 is 13 amino acids. The V end was cut by 6 bases, the J end by 8 bases, with 16 bases between.

The chain couples TRBV5-1 to TRBJ2-7; 7 nucleotides align to TRBD1. J lost 2 bases, V lost 0 bases, and 5 bases had no gene match. CDR1 and CDR2 (germline): SGHRS, YFSETQ. This CDR3 spans 15 amino acids. CDR3 sequence: CASSLEGGGTYEQYF. The CDR3 bases are TGCGCCAGCAGCTTGGAAGGGGGCGGTACCTACGAGCAGTACTTC.

The table lists this clonotype with many counts. The rearrangement uses TRBV29-1 and TRBJ2-3; D may be TRBD2 (6 bases). CDR3 length: 14 residues. V dropped 8 bases and J dropped 2 bases, with 17 bases sitting between them. Germline CDR1 and CDR2: SQVTM and ANQGSEA. The CDR3: CSPAPGEPTDTQYF. As DNA, the CDR3 is TGCAGCCCCGCCCCGGGGGAGCCCACAGATACGCAGTATTTT.

This rearrangement joins TRBV2 to TRBJ2-7; 14 bases line up with TRBD2. This CDR3 has 13 amino acids. Losses at the gene ends were 10 bases for V and 12 bases for J; bases not matched to a gene: 11. Germline V gives CDR1 SNHLY, CDR2 FYNNEI. The CDR3 DNA is TGTGCCACCTCAGAAGGGACTAGCGGGAGACGGTACTTC. Translating gives CATSEGTSGRRYF.

The J gene is TRBJ2-7, the V gene TRBV25-1; 7 bases line up with TRBD1. The CDR3 extends over 17 amino acids. The V gene's germline CDR1 is MGHDK and CDR2 SYGVNS. V lost 6 bases and J lost 1; bases outside the gene matches: 15. CDR3 region: CASSILNRGLHSYEQYF. CDR3 DNA sequence: TGTGCCAGCAGCATACTTAACAGGGGTCTTCATTCCTACGAGCAGTACTTC.

Many counts were recorded for this clonotype. V usage is TRBV19 and J usage is TRBJ1-5, with TRBD1 identical over 7 bases. Germline V lookup: CDR1 LNHDA, CDR2 SQIVND (reference sequence). V lost 6 bases to trimming and J lost 5 bases; unmatched junction nucleotides: 4. The CDR3 covers 13 residues. The CDR3 region is CASRGDSHQPQHF. CDR3 coding DNA: TGTGCCAGTAGGGGGGACAGTCATCAGCCCCAGCATTTT.

Comment on this clonotype: One end of the junction fails to match germline, which may point to a read error. V is TRBV5-1 and J is TRBJ2-3; 9 bases are a match to TRBD1. Germline V gives CDR1 SGHRS, CDR2 YFSETQ. The CDR3 consists of 13 residues. The CDR3 nucleotides are TGCGCCAGCAGCCCGGGGGACAGGGACGAGCAGTCTTTT. It codes for CASSPGDRDEQSF.

A few counts support this clonotype. The chain joins TRBV24-1 to TRBJ2-7; no firm D call. The CDR3 runs to 14 residues. The germline V and J ends were trimmed by 7 bases and 0 bases, with 12 bases remaining between them. CDR1 is KGHDR and CDR2 is SFDVKD in the germline V gene. CDR3 loop: CATSTGPPSYEQYF. CDR3 nucleotides: TGTGCCACCAGCACCGGGCCTCCCTCCTACGAGCAGTACTTC.

The chain links TRBV7-8 to TRBJ2-7; D is uncertain. Germline-derived CDR1 and CDR2 are SGHVS and FQNEAQ. This CDR3 has 14 amino acids. Trimming cost V 7 bases and J 1 base, with 14 bases left between them. The CDR3 sequence: CASTQWAESYEQYF. The CDR3 bases are TGTGCCAGCACCCAATGGGCAGAATCCTACGAGCAGTACTTC.

In its sample, this clonotype was seen once. One junction end does not reproduce the germline sequence, and a read error may be involved. The chain links TRBV9 to TRBJ2-3; TRBD2 agrees at 7 bases. The CDR3 loop spans 17 amino acids. Germline V gene data show CDR1 as SGDLS and CDR2 as YYNGEE. CDR3 in amino acids: CASSVGLAVQPADMQCF. CDR3 coding DNA: TGTGCCAGCAGCGTAGGCCTAGCGGTCCAGCCCGCAGATATGCAGTGTTTT.

The V gene is TRBV7-2, the J gene TRBJ2-4; no clear D. The ends were cut back, 1 base at V and 9 bases at J, with 4 bases in the middle. The CDR3 contains 11 residues. The germline CDR1 and CDR2 sequences are SGHTA and FQGNSA. CDR3 nucleotide sequence: TGTGCCAGCAGCTTAGGCGTCATTCAGTACTTC. It encodes CASSLGVIQYF.

This clonotype was counted ten times or more. J is TRBJ2-7 and V is TRBV9, with 8 bases that match TRBD1. Germline CDR1 SGDLS, CDR2 YYNGEE. The junction had 12 bases not matched to a gene; V was cut back by 1 base and J by 9 bases. The CDR3 consists of 15 residues. CDR3 in DNA: TGTGCCAGCAGCGTAAGGGACAGGACCCCGAGGGGGCAGTACTTC. This codes for CASSVRDRTPRGQYF.

This clonotype was detected only once. The chain employs TRBV2 and TRBJ1-4, with a possible D match to TRBD1 (6 bases). Trimming left V 6 bases short and J 7 bases short, with 9 bases between. This CDR3 has 12 residues. Germline lookup yields CDR1 SNHLY and CDR2 FYNNEI. In DNA form, the CDR3 reads TGTGCCAGCAGGATAGGGGGTGAAAAACTGTTTTTT. Its protein is CASRIGGEKLFF.

V and J are TRBV15 and TRBJ2-7; TRBD2 might be the D (7 bases). Trimming pared 0 bases from V and 4 bases from J, leaving 13 bases between. The CDR3 loop spans 15 amino acids. The germline CDR1 and CDR2 sequences are LNHNV and YYDKDF (reference sequence). Written as DNA, the CDR3 is TGTGCCACCAGCAGAGATGGAGGGGGGGGGTACGAGCAGTACTTC. Its protein product is CATSRDGGGGYEQYF.

This clonotype was picked up a small number of times. The chain links TRBV2 to TRBJ1-1; D is undetermined. V was trimmed by 3 bases and J by 3 bases, leaving 14 bases between them. CDR1 is SNHLY and CDR2 is FYNNEI in the germline V gene. The CDR3 spans 15 residues. CDR3 in amino acids: CASSDRGAAYTEAFF. The CDR3 DNA sequence: TGTGCCAGCAGTGATAGAGGTGCCGCCTACACTGAAGCTTTCTTT.